These T cell receptor beta chains were read from a single sample in a study of T cell responses to AZD1222 COVID-19 vaccine. The table came from immunoSEQ multiplex PCR; TCRdb's copy has only in-frame clones and leaves some out. The sample has some 88,000 clones; about 92% are singletons. The sample was peripheral blood, taken on day 0 of AZD1222 vaccination. The receptors here all came from an adult in good health. Both conserved end residues are trimmed from each CDR3. Each record gives: V gene, J gene, CDR3 length, CDR3 protein.

TRBV7-2	TRBJ2-1	14	ASRTKVLAGYNEQF
TRBV11-3	TRBJ2-7	10	ASSSSGKEQY
TRBV28	TRBJ1-1	12	ASSLSGQLTEAF
TRBV1	TRBJ2-7	13	TSSQVLDRGYEQY
TRBV7-3	TRBJ2-2	11	ASEASPTGELF
TRBV19	TRBJ1-4	11	ASKRRTGEKLF
TRBV28	TRBJ2-5	13	ASSLGAAGQETQY
TRBV15	TRBJ2-1	13	ATSSGTLSYNEQF
TRBV15	TRBJ1-2	11	ATSRDGPEGYT
TRBV20-1	TRBJ1-2	9	SAAGGVGYT
TRBV6-1	TRBJ1-5	13	ASSEVAAGAQPQH
TRBV25-1	TRBJ2-2	14	ASIGGGRMNTGELF
TRBV5-1	TRBJ2-1	14	ASSLGPGLAGGEQF
TRBV18	TRBJ2-7	11	ASSPTQGYEQY
TRBV7-3	TRBJ2-7	12	ASSSGTSGNEQY
TRBV19	TRBJ1-6	11	ASSMRLYSPLH
TRBV30	TRBJ1-4	14	AWSVGSGPGVEKLF
TRBV5-1	TRBJ2-7	15	ASSLPGLAELSHEQY
TRBV29-1	TRBJ2-2	14	SVESFGQGYTGELF
TRBV28	TRBJ1-6	12	ASSLGQGYSPLH
TRBV7-3	TRBJ1-6	11	ASSSNQKSPLH
TRBV2	TRBJ2-3	12	AGGLAGAADTQY
TRBV28	TRBJ2-3	12	ASSSPGRIITQY
TRBV18	TRBJ2-3	15	ASSPQQGARGTDTQY
TRBV12-3/TRBV12-4	TRBJ1-6	11	ASSAEGNSPLH
TRBV7-9	TRBJ1-1	11	ASSLEPNTEAF
TRBV11-3	TRBJ2-5	15	ASSSDGPGRGEETQY
TRBV18	TRBJ1-1	14	ASSPRTAAMNTEAF
TRBV19	TRBJ2-1	11	ASKKTGYNEQF
TRBV9	TRBJ1-1	10	ASSSMNTEAF
TRBV19	TRBJ1-1	12	ASSRLPDNTEAF
TRBV4-2	TRBJ2-2	13	ASSHEMTSTGELF
TRBV28	TRBJ2-7	12	ASSFYGAPYEQY
TRBV6-5	TRBJ2-3	12	ASSYRQGTDTQY
TRBV2	TRBJ1-5	12	ASSEEDSNQPQH
TRBV10-3	TRBJ2-5	11	AIGDRDQETQY
TRBV20-1	TRBJ1-1	9	SARGTLEAF
TRBV6-5	TRBJ2-1	12	ASNGLAGVGEQF
TRBV19	TRBJ2-7	11	ASSPGTVYEQY
TRBV5-1	TRBJ2-7	12	ASSPGTTQYEQY
TRBV3-1/TRBV3-2	TRBJ2-5	13	ASSHIQGGQETQY
TRBV7-6	TRBJ2-1	14	ASSTELAWSYNEQF
TRBV30	TRBJ1-3	11	AWNGADGNTIY
TRBV5-6	TRBJ2-5	11	ASSLWDQETQY
TRBV9	TRBJ2-1	12	ASSVGALEDEQF
TRBV29-1	TRBJ1-5	15	SVSGEGGMDSNQPQH
TRBV28	TRBJ2-2	11	ASSLGYTGELF
TRBV5-1	TRBJ2-3	13	ASSLTSGTTDTQY
TRBV11-1	TRBJ2-2	10	ASSTRQGRMF